This T cell receptor beta chain emerged from a study of blood T cell repertoires in COVID-19. Germline V CDR1 and CDR2: SEHNR, FQNEAQ (reference sequence). V shed 5 bases and J shed 2 bases, with 9 bases lying between them. This CDR3 is built from 13 residues. Here immunoSEQ multiplex PCR was the method, and the copy in TCRdb shows in-frame clones only, minus some. The sample holds 250,000 or so clones; roughly 84% are singletons and the top ten take 6.6%. The origin of this receptor is a woman in her 50s who had been exposed to COVID-19. The sequencing input was PBMCs or T cells enriched from blood (not recorded which). The chain has TRBV7-9 and TRBJ1-1; D gene ambiguous. The CDR3 sequence is CASSPQLNTEAFF. In nucleotides, the CDR3 is TGTGCCAGCAGCCCACAGCTTAACACTGAAGCTTTCTTT.